A single sample is the source of the 15 T cell receptor beta chains below, sequenced in a study of glioma-infiltrating T cells. The iRepertoire nested amplicon-rescue multiplex PCR amplified TCR alpha and beta CDR3s from RNA. TCRdb recomputed calls from the multiplex PCR reads with MiXCR, one row per CDR3 protein. The sample carries approximately 190,000 distinct CDR3 sequences, 30% to 40% recorded once. The specimen was glioma tissue, nonneoplastic brain tissue, or PBMCs (not recorded which). The receptors come from a human donor with low-grade glioma or glioblastoma, undergoing nonglioma brain surgery, or in good health (not recorded which).

The table lists this clonotype with many counts. As DNA, the CDR3 is TGTGCCAGCAGCAACATATTCGGGGGTGAGCAGTTCTTC. Translating gives CASSNIFGGEQFF. The V call is TRBV6-1, the J call TRBJ2-1, with D possibly being TRBD2 (6 bases). The CDR3 is 13 residues long. V was shortened by 6 bases and J by 9 bases, with 15 bases between the two germline ends. Germline V gene lookup returns CDR1 MNHNS and CDR2 SASEGT.

CDR3 amino acids: CASSLQREGSGEQYF. In DNA form, the CDR3 reads TGTGCCAGCAGCTTGCAGCGGGAGGGCTCAGGCGAGCAGTACTTC. V gene TRBV5-4 combines with J gene TRBJ2-7; 10 bases match TRBD2. The V and J ends lost 1 base and 6 bases, in that order; junction bases with no gene match: 7. CDR1 SGHNT and CDR2 YYREEE come from the germline V gene (reference sequence). The CDR3 runs 15 residues.

For this clonotype: An end of the junction differs from the germline gene, which may be a read error. The CDR3 DNA sequence: TGTGCCAGCAGACTTTGGACAGGGGCTCAGCCCCAGCACTTT. Translated, it gives CASRLWTGAQPQHF. The rearrangement uses TRBV27 and TRBJ1-5; the match to TRBD1 covers 9 bases. CDR3 length equals 14 residues. Germline CDR1 reads MNHEY; CDR2 reads SMNVEV (reference sequence).

This clonotype was counted ten times or more. This rearrangement joins TRBV20-1 to TRBJ1-2, with 9 bases identical to TRBD1. The CDR3 extends over 15 amino acids. Germline V gene sequence: CDR1 DFQATT, CDR2 SNEGSKA (reference sequence). The V segment lost 5 bases and the J segment 4 bases; nucleotides outside the gene matches: 11. CDR3 coding DNA: TGCAGTGCTTCAGACTACAGGGGGCAAAGCTATGGCTACACCTTC. Amino acid sequence: CSASDYRGQSYGYTF.

This clonotype was seen many times. The V gene is TRBV6-1, the J gene TRBJ2-3, with 10 bases matching TRBD2. The CDR3 covers 16 residues. The V gene's germline CDR1 is MNHNS and CDR2 SASEGT. With V trimmed by 2 bases and J by 4 bases, 6 bases remained unmatched. As DNA, the CDR3 is TGTGCCAGCAGTGAAACTAGCGGGAACGGCGCAGATACGCAGTATTTT. Translating it yields CASSETSGNGADTQYF.

This clonotype turned up a few times. This rearrangement joins TRBV9 to TRBJ2-7; D is ambiguous. The germline V gene encodes CDR1 SGDLS and CDR2 YYNGEE. The CDR3 is made up of 14 amino acids. Trimming shortened V by 0 bases and J by 5 bases, and 12 bases separated the two germline ends. CDR3 bases: TGTGCCAGCAGCGTAGATGGCAGGTCGAACGAGCAGTACTTC. Protein sequence: CASSVDGRSNEQYF.

The table lists this clonotype with many counts. V usage is TRBV7-2 and J usage is TRBJ1-1; D uncertain. Trimming pared 1 base from V and 1 base from J, leaving 7 bases between. Per the germline V gene, CDR1 is SGHTA and CDR2 is FQGNSA. The CDR3 sequence is 14 residues long. The CDR3 spells CASSLDYQNTEAFF. CDR3 nucleotide sequence: TGTGCCAGCAGCTTAGACTACCAGAACACTGAAGCTTTCTTT.

This clonotype has a handful of counts. The genes are TRBV29-1 and TRBJ2-7, with D possibly TRBD1 on 7 matching bases. There are 15 residues in the CDR3. From germline, CDR1 is SQVTM and CDR2 ANQGSEA. V lost 6 bases, J lost 2 bases, and 20 bases lay in between. The CDR3 loop reads CSVGISRDSTYEQYF. The CDR3 DNA sequence: TGCAGCGTGGGCATATCGCGGGACAGCACCTACGAGCAGTACTTC.

The chain employs TRBV19 and TRBJ1-2; 7 nucleotides match TRBD1. J was trimmed by 3 bases and V by 6 bases; bases with no gene match: 7. This CDR3 has 14 residues. Germline CDR1 reads LNHDA; CDR2 reads SQIVND (reference sequence). In DNA form, the CDR3 reads TGTGCCAGTAGGAGACAGGGAACCCACTATGGCTACACCTTC. Amino acids: CASRRQGTHYGYTF.

This clonotype was seen many times. The chain links TRBV20-1 to TRBJ2-7; no reliable D call. Trimming cost V 6 bases and J 4 bases, with 10 bases left between them. The germline V gene encodes CDR1 DFQATT and CDR2 SNEGSKA (reference sequence). This CDR3 has 11 residues. The DNA for the CDR3 is TGCAGTGCAGCAGGCGGATACGAGCAGTACTTC. This sequence encodes CSAAGGYEQYF.

The J gene is TRBJ2-3, the V gene TRBV5-1, with a weak D call TRBD2 (6 bases). The length of the CDR3 is 17 residues. In germline, CDR1 is SGHRS, CDR2 YFSETQ. V dropped 0 bases and J dropped 0 bases, with 14 bases sitting between them. CDR3 loop: CASSLAWASVSTDTQYF. DNA of the CDR3: TGCGCCAGCAGCTTGGCCTGGGCTAGCGTGAGCACAGATACGCAGTATTTT.

At least ten counts were recorded for this clonotype. The V call is TRBV2, the J call TRBJ2-5; TRBD2 is a possible D gene (7 bases). The ends were cut back, 7 bases at V and 4 bases at J, with 10 bases in the middle. Germline CDR1 and CDR2: SNHLY and FYNNEI. The CDR3 has 12 amino acids. CDR3 DNA: TGTGCCAGCAACCGGGGGGCAGAGACCCAGTACTTC. Translation gives CASNRGAETQYF.

The CDR3 loop reads CASSYLAGEGNTIYF. For the CDR3, the DNA is TGTGCCAGCAGCTACCTTGCAGGGGAAGGAAACACCATATATTTT. The chain links TRBV5-5 to TRBJ1-3; weak D call: TRBD1 (6 bases). The V end was cut by 3 bases, the J end by 4 bases, with 14 bases between. Germline V gene lookup returns CDR1 SGHKS and CDR2 YYEKEE (reference sequence). The CDR3 spans 15 residues.

This clonotype has only a few counts. V is TRBV9 and J is TRBJ2-5, with TRBD1 identical over 8 bases. Germline-derived CDR1 and CDR2 are SGDLS and YYNGEE. CDR3 length: 15 amino acids. V shed 4 bases, J shed 0 bases, and the junction held 5 bases outside the gene matches. The CDR3 loop reads CASSPPGQDQETQYF. CDR3 DNA: TGTGCCAGCAGCCCACCGGGACAGGACCAAGAGACCCAGTACTTC.

This clonotype was counted ten times or more. This chain uses TRBV6-5 with TRBJ2-7, with D unresolved. The germline V and J ends were trimmed by 0 bases and 5 bases, with 2 bases remaining between them. Germline V lookup: CDR1 MNHEY, CDR2 SVGAGI. The CDR3 extends over 11 amino acids. For the CDR3, the DNA is TGTGCCAGCAGTTACTCTCACGAGCAGTACTTC. This encodes CASSYSHEQYF.